The 20 T cell receptor beta chains listed next were all sequenced from one sample in a study of blood T cells in healthy people across ages. Through a sample-barcoded 5' primer and a J-beta primer mix, a second PCR was run for about 6 to 11 cycles. Each CDR3 protein gets one entry after TCRdb re-called the 5' RACE reads with MiXCR. Of 630,000 or so distinct CDR3 sequences listed, about a third are singletons. The specimen sequenced was blood. The receptors were sampled from an elderly woman in good health.

This clonotype appeared many times. The J gene is TRBJ2-5, the V gene TRBV5-1; D tentatively fits TRBD1 or TRBD2 (5 bases each). The germline gives CDR1 SGHRS, CDR2 YFSETQ. Deletions cut 0 bases from V and 2 bases from J, with 11 bases between. This CDR3 region has 15 residues. In DNA form, the CDR3 reads TGCGCCAGCAGCTTGGGGGGCCGGGATCAAGAGACCCAGTACTTC. This sequence encodes CASSLGGRDQETQYF.

This clonotype was counted a few times. The chain employs TRBV20-1 and TRBJ2-2; 11 bases agree with TRBD2. The CDR3 contains 17 residues. V dropped 3 bases and J dropped 2; count of bases not matched to a gene: 8. CDR1 and CDR2 (germline): DFQATT, SNEGSKA (reference sequence). The CDR3 sequence: CSARKGLAGPNTGELFF. Written as DNA, the CDR3 is TGCAGTGCTAGGAAAGGACTAGCGGGTCCAAACACCGGGGAGCTGTTTTTT.

Comment on this clonotype: This may be a read error, as it is one base from a much larger clone. The CDR3 sequence is CASSQEGGADQETQYF. The CDR3, as DNA: TGTGCCAGCAGCCAAGAGGGCGGCGCAGACCAAGAGACCCAGTACTTC. This chain uses TRBV4-2 with TRBJ2-5; no definite D call. V was shortened by 0 bases and J by 0 bases, with 11 bases between the two germline ends. Germline V gives CDR1 LGHNA, CDR2 YNFKEQ. The length of the CDR3 is 16 residues.

Concerning this clonotype itself: One base away lies a much larger clone, so this may be a sequencing read error. This rearrangement joins TRBV7-9 to TRBJ2-5, with TRBD2 matching over 10 bases. The CDR3 is 15 amino acids. Germline V gives CDR1 SEHNR, CDR2 FQNEAQ (reference sequence). After removal of 3 bases from V and 11 bases from J, the junction contained 12 bases not matched to a gene. The CDR3 loop reads CASSFGLAGVDEQYF. In DNA, the CDR3 is TGTGCCAGCAGCTTTGGGCTAGCGGGGGTCGATGAGCAGTACTTC. Together with reference TRBV7-9 and TRBJ2-5, the CDR3 gives the full variable domain: DTGVSQNPRHKITKRGQNVTFRCDPISEHNRLYWYRQTLGQGPEFLTYFQNEAQLEKSRLLSDRFSAERPKGSFSTLEIQRTEQGDSAMYLCASSFGLAGVDEQYFGPGTRLLVL.

This clonotype was counted at least ten times. The J gene is TRBJ2-1, the V gene TRBV20-1; a possible D gene is TRBD2 (6 bases). Germline CDR1 and CDR2: DFQATT and SNEGSKA (reference sequence). The CDR3 totals 16 residues. V dropped 2 bases and J dropped 4 bases, with 18 bases sitting between them. The CDR3 loop reads CSARSRTASVYNEQFF. Written as DNA, the CDR3 is TGCAGTGCTAGATCCCGAACGGCTAGCGTTTACAATGAGCAGTTCTTC.

This clonotype has a count of ten or more. A much larger clone differs from this one at a single base, so this may be a read error. The chain couples TRBV20-1 to TRBJ2-7, with D maybe TRBD2 (7 bases). V was pared by 1 base and J by 3 bases, with 16 bases between. The CDR3 length is 15 residues. Germline V gene lookup returns CDR1 DFQATT and CDR2 SNEGSKA (reference sequence). This CDR3 is CSARVRGARSYEQYF. In DNA form, the CDR3 reads TGCAGTGCTAGAGTACGGGGGGCGCGGAGCTACGAGCAGTACTTC.

Details on this clonotype: This may be a read error: a much more frequent sequence differs by one nucleotide. The chain couples TRBV11-2 to TRBJ1-2; D perhaps matches TRBD1 (5 bases). The germline V gene has CDR1 SGHAT and CDR2 FQNNGV. The V end lost 5 bases, the J end lost 6 bases, and 19 bases lay between the germline ends. CDR3 length: 15 amino acids. CDR3 DNA: TGTGCCAGCAGCCCAGTGGGGCGTATGTTGGATGGCTACACCTTC. It codes for CASSPVGRMLDGYTF.

The sample holds a few counts of this clonotype. V usage is TRBV18 and J usage is TRBJ2-7; TRBD2 matches at 7 bases. This CDR3 contains 14 residues. The junction had 13 bases not matched to a gene; V was cut back by 8 bases and J by 6 bases. From germline, CDR1 is KGHSH and CDR2 LQKENI. This chain's CDR3 is CASRSSGASREQYF. The CDR3 coding sequence is TGTGCCAGCCGTTCTAGCGGCGCCTCCCGCGAGCAGTACTTC.

V and J are TRBV29-1 and TRBJ2-3; unclear D gene. The CDR3 spans 10 residues. Between the trimmed V and J ends, which lost 7 bases and 4 bases, there was a span of 6 bases. The V gene's germline CDR1 is SQVTM and CDR2 ANQGSEA. The CDR3 DNA sequence: TGCAGCGCCCTGGCAGATACGCAGTATTTT. Translated, it gives CSALADTQYF.

On this clonotype: A read error may be the cause here, since a much bigger clone is one base away. The rearrangement joins TRBV12-3 or TRBV12-4 to TRBJ2-1; D possibly uses TRBD1 or TRBD2 (6 bases each). Trimming left V 3 bases short and J 9 bases short, with 12 bases between. CDR3 length equals 13 residues. CDR3 DNA: TGTGCCAGCAGTTTTGGGGGGCGAGGTGAGCAGTTCTTC. Its protein product is CASSFGGRGEQFF.

This clonotype was observed at least ten times. The genes are TRBV3-1 and TRBJ1-2; no clear D. The CDR3 is 16 amino acids. V gave up 2 bases and J gave up 5 bases, with 18 bases separating them. Germline V gene data show CDR1 as LGHDT and CDR2 as YNNKEL (reference sequence). CDR3 in DNA: TGTGCCAGCAGCCAACCCTCCGTCGGACGGATATATGGCTACACCTTC. This encodes CASSQPSVGRIYGYTF.

This clonotype was recorded at least ten times. The rearrangement uses TRBV4-2 and TRBJ2-5; D may be TRBD1 (7 bases). V shed 1 base and J shed 2 bases, with 17 bases lying between them. The CDR3 is 17 amino acids. Germline V gives CDR1 LGHNA, CDR2 YNFKEQ. CDR3 nucleotides: TGTGCCAGCAGCCAAGGTCCGGCAGGGGGAGGTCAAGAGACCCAGTACTTC. Protein: CASSQGPAGGGQETQYF.

This rearrangement joins TRBV7-2 to TRBJ2-7, with TRBD1 identical over 9 bases. CDR3 length: 13 residues. Germline lookup yields CDR1 SGHTA and CDR2 FQGNSA. V lost 11 bases, J lost 1 base, and 6 bases stayed unmatched. The CDR3: CASDRGYSYEQYF. The CDR3 DNA follows: TGTGCCTCGGACAGGGGCTATTCCTACGAGCAGTACTTC.

This clonotype was observed many times. V usage is TRBV7-9 and J usage is TRBJ2-7, with D possibly TRBD1 on 5 matching bases. CDR3 length: 14 residues. CDR1 and CDR2 from the germline V gene are SEHNR and FQNEAQ (reference sequence). V lost 3 bases, J lost 3 bases, and 12 bases lay in between. The CDR3 coding sequence is TGTGCCAGCAGCTTCCAGGGCCCCTACTACGAGCAGTACTTC. Translated, it gives CASSFQGPYYEQYF. Complete variable domain (other parts from reference TRBV7-9 and TRBJ2-7): DTGVSQNPRHKITKRGQNVTFRCDPISEHNRLYWYRQTLGQGPEFLTYFQNEAQLEKSRLLSDRFSAERPKGSFSTLEIQRTEQGDSAMYLCASSFQGPYYEQYFGPGTRLTVT.

Note on this clonotype: A much larger clonotype is one base distant, so this may be a read error. V gene TRBV7-3 combines with J gene TRBJ2-5; TRBD1 agrees at 7 bases. The germline V gene has CDR1 SGHTA and CDR2 FQGTGA. J gave up 11 bases and V 5 bases, and 14 bases lay outside the gene matches. There are 14 residues in the CDR3. The CDR3 bases are TGTGCCAGCAGCCCTCCGGGACAGTTTCACGGGCAGTACTTC. This sequence encodes CASSPPGQFHGQYF.

This clonotype was found many times. CDR3: CASSSRDRINEKLFF. In nucleotides, the CDR3 is TGTGCCAGCTCATCTCGAGACCGGATTAATGAAAAACTGTTTTTT. The genes are TRBV18 and TRBJ1-4; D is unclear. The CDR3 has 15 amino acids. Germline values: CDR1 KGHSH, CDR2 LQKENI. Trimming left V 5 bases short and J 4 bases short, with 14 bases between.

In its sample, this clonotype was seen a few times. This chain connects TRBV5-5 to TRBJ1-1; D uncertain. This CDR3 contains 13 residues. V was clipped by 4 bases and J by 4 bases, with 11 bases between them. CDR1 is SGHKS, CDR2 YYEKEE, per germline (reference sequence). The CDR3 spells CASSQPSGTEAFF. Here the CDR3 DNA reads TGTGCCAGCAGCCAGCCCTCGGGCACTGAAGCTTTCTTT.

This chain uses TRBV5-1 with TRBJ2-1; D is uncertain. The V end lost 5 bases, the J end lost 3 bases, and 12 bases lay between the germline ends. The V gene's germline CDR1 is SGHRS and CDR2 YFSETQ. The CDR3 runs to 14 residues. The CDR3 DNA is TGCGCCAGCAGGACCAACCGCAGCTACAATGAGCAGTTCTTC. Translated: CASRTNRSYNEQFF.

CDR3 in DNA: TGTGCCAGCAGTTCTTTATCTACTGGCCAAGAGACCCAGTACTTC. It yields the protein CASSSLSTGQETQYF. V and J are TRBV12-3 or TRBV12-4 and TRBJ2-5; D unclear. This CDR3 region has 15 residues. The V end lost 4 bases, the J end lost 1 base, and 13 bases lay between the germline ends.

This clonotype has at least ten counts. The chain employs TRBV20-1 and TRBJ1-2; D call uncertain. Germline CDR1 and CDR2: DFQATT and SNEGSKA (reference sequence). The CDR3 sequence is 14 residues long. The ends were cut back, 1 base at V and 2 bases at J, with 11 bases in the middle. The CDR3 loop is CSARAPYGNYGYTF. The CDR3 DNA reads as TGCAGTGCTAGAGCACCTTATGGAAACTATGGCTACACCTTC.